Here is one T cell receptor (beta chain) with its context. Its antigen is unidentified. With 0 bases removed from V and 6 bases from J, the gap between germline ends came to 7 bases. CDR1 is MGHRA, CDR2 YSYEKL, per germline. CDR3 length equals 13 residues. These data are taken from a study of siplizumab effects on memory and regulatory T cells. Clones were read by immunoSEQ multiplex PCR, and TCRdb kept only the in-frame ones, dropping some. The table has over 70,000 clones, 85% to 90% seen once. Study-wide findings and caveats: The authors did not confirm suppressive function in proliferating Tregs from siplizumab cultures. Unstimulated subset assignment was obtained for only a minor fraction of alloreactive clones. Siplizumab produced a significant reduction in alloreactive sequences that were traceable to unstimulated CD4+ memory cells.

The chain is built from TRBV4-1 and TRBJ2-3; D uncertain. The sequenced sample was CD4+ T cells sorted from blood. This clonotype originated in a human donor in good health. CDR3 region: CASSQDPRDTQYF. CDR3 nucleotide sequence: TGCGCCAGCAGCCAAGATCCGCGCGATACGCAGTATTTT.